These T cell receptor beta chains were read from a single sample in a study of regulatory T cells in long-lasting Graves disease. One entry per CDR3 protein, called by TCRdb with MiXCR from the multiplex PCR reads. The sample has over 350,000 distinct CDR3 sequences, 14% seen once. The same sample was also studied in work on T cells in Graves' hyperthyroidism and ophthalmopathy.

The specimen comprised peripheral blood mononuclear cells (PBMCs), sampled at new diagnosis, from a patient treated with antithyroid drugs. The receptors stem from a woman between 50 and 59 years old with Graves disease. Both conserved end residues are part of each CDR3. D genes are given only for firm matches. Only some rows state a clone size, as once, few, many or a class for expanded clones.

v_call: TRBV6-2/TRBV6-3
d_call: NA
cdr3_length: 14
clone_size: many
j_call: TRBJ2-5
cdr3_aa: CASSEGVRGETQYF
cdr3_nt: TGTGCCAGCAGTGAAGGTGTTCGGGGGGAGACCCAGTACTTC

v_call: TRBV30
d_call: NA
cdr3_length: 13
clone_size: NA
j_call: TRBJ1-4
cdr3_aa: CAWGVEIDEKLFF
cdr3_nt: TGTGCCTGGGGTGTCGAGATTGATGAAAAACTGTTTTTT

v_call: TRBV9
d_call: NA
cdr3_length: 16
clone_size: NA
j_call: TRBJ2-7
cdr3_aa: CASSKYDMRGGDEQYF
cdr3_nt: TGTGCCAGCAGCAAATACGACATGCGGGGCGGCGACGAGCAGTACTTC

v_call: TRBV12-3/TRBV12-4
d_call: TRBD1
cdr3_length: 13
clone_size: many
j_call: TRBJ2-7
cdr3_aa: CASNPGTGFEQYF
cdr3_nt: TGTGCCAGCAATCCCGGGACAGGGTTCGAGCAGTACTTC

v_call: TRBV3-1
d_call: NA
cdr3_length: 12
clone_size: few
j_call: TRBJ2-1
cdr3_aa: CASSQSGTSQFF
cdr3_nt: TGTGCCAGCAGCCAATCCGGTACTTCGCAGTTCTTC

v_call: TRBV12-3/TRBV12-4
d_call: NA
cdr3_length: 16
clone_size: many
j_call: TRBJ2-5
cdr3_aa: CASSFFFGRHQETQYF
cdr3_nt: TGTGCCAGCAGTTTCTTTTTCGGACGACACCAAGAGACCCAGTACTTC

v_call: TRBV6-1
d_call: NA
cdr3_length: 15
clone_size: many
j_call: TRBJ2-5
cdr3_aa: CASRVPETERETQYF
cdr3_nt: TGTGCCAGCAGGGTGCCAGAGACAGAACGGGAGACCCAGTACTTC

v_call: TRBV12-1
d_call: NA
cdr3_length: 17
clone_size: NA
j_call: TRBJ2-5
cdr3_aa: CASSLGVGIHRQETQYF
cdr3_nt: TGTGCCAGCAGCTTGGGGGTTGGGATCCACCGACAAGAGACCCAGTACTTC

v_call: TRBV28
d_call: NA
cdr3_length: 15
clone_size: many
j_call: TRBJ1-4
cdr3_aa: CASNYRGRANEKLFF
cdr3_nt: TGTGCCAGCAACTACAGAGGGCGGGCTAATGAAAAACTGTTTTTT

v_call: TRBV5-1
d_call: TRBD2
cdr3_length: 18
clone_size: NA
j_call: TRBJ2-7
cdr3_aa: CASSLEPSGMVVSYEQYF
cdr3_nt: TGCGCCAGCAGCTTGGAACCAAGCGGGATGGTGGTCTCCTACGAGCAGTACTTC

v_call: TRBV11-2
d_call: TRBD2
cdr3_length: 15
clone_size: many
j_call: TRBJ2-7
cdr3_aa: CASSVLAGDLYEQYF
cdr3_nt: TGTGCCAGCAGCGTCCTAGCGGGAGATTTGTACGAGCAGTACTTC

v_call: TRBV12-3/TRBV12-4
d_call: TRBD2
cdr3_length: 16
clone_size: many
j_call: TRBJ2-3
cdr3_aa: CASTERTSGSADTQYF
cdr3_nt: TGTGCCAGCACCGAGAGGACTAGCGGGAGTGCGGATACGCAGTATTTT

v_call: TRBV3-1
d_call: TRBD1
cdr3_length: 13
clone_size: many
j_call: TRBJ2-1
cdr3_aa: CASRQGQGNEQFF
cdr3_nt: TGTGCCAGCAGACAAGGACAGGGCAATGAGCAGTTCTTC

v_call: TRBV7-6
d_call: NA
cdr3_length: 14
clone_size: few
j_call: TRBJ2-1
cdr3_aa: CASSLIGFVDEQFF
cdr3_nt: TGTGCCAGCAGCCTCATTGGGTTTGTCGATGAGCAGTTCTTC

v_call: TRBV4-1
d_call: NA
cdr3_length: 16
clone_size: few
j_call: TRBJ1-1
cdr3_aa: CASSQDPSGLNTEAFF
cdr3_nt: TGCGCCAGCAGCCAAGATCCGTCAGGGCTGAACACTGAAGCTTTCTTT

v_call: TRBV28
d_call: NA
cdr3_length: 13
clone_size: few
j_call: TRBJ1-4
cdr3_aa: CASSLGDAEKLFF
cdr3_nt: TGTGCCAGCAGTTTGGGGGACGCCGAAAAACTGTTTTTT

v_call: TRBV24-1
d_call: NA
cdr3_length: 15
clone_size: NA
j_call: TRBJ1-5
cdr3_aa: CATSDKAGSNQPQHF
cdr3_nt: TGTGCCACCAGTGATAAGGCCGGGAGCAATCAGCCCCAGCATTTT

v_call: TRBV19
d_call: NA
cdr3_length: 15
clone_size: NA
j_call: TRBJ1-2
cdr3_aa: CASSMEVAGSYGYTF
cdr3_nt: TGTGCCAGTAGTATGGAGGTCGCAGGCTCTTATGGCTACACCTTC

v_call: TRBV28
d_call: NA
cdr3_length: 13
clone_size: many
j_call: TRBJ1-2
cdr3_aa: CASSFRAEYGYTF
cdr3_nt: TGTGCCAGCAGTTTTAGGGCCGAATATGGCTACACCTTC

v_call: TRBV10-3
d_call: TRBD2
cdr3_length: 18
clone_size: many
j_call: TRBJ2-2
cdr3_aa: CAILAKREFPKNTGELFF
cdr3_nt: TGTGCCATCCTAGCTAAGCGGGAGTTCCCCAAAAACACCGGGGAGCTGTTTTTT

v_call: TRBV29-1
d_call: NA
cdr3_length: 16
clone_size: NA
j_call: TRBJ2-1
cdr3_aa: CSVDLGSTLSYNEQFF
cdr3_nt: TGCAGCGTTGACCTCGGCAGCACTTTATCCTACAATGAGCAGTTCTTC

v_call: TRBV18
d_call: TRBD1
cdr3_length: 15
clone_size: many
j_call: TRBJ2-3
cdr3_aa: CASSPSTGVGDTQYF
cdr3_nt: TGTGCCAGCTCACCTAGTACAGGGGTCGGAGATACGCAGTATTTT